Listed here are 14 T cell receptor beta chains from one sample, sequenced in a study of graft-versus-host responses after intestinal transplantation. The protocol was immunoSEQ multiplex PCR, while the TCRdb copy is restricted to in-frame clones and leaves out a portion. The sample includes about 85,000 clones, around 90% of them seen just once. These TCRs are of unknown antigen specificity. This specimen consisted of unstimulated CD8+ T cells sorted from spleen or lymph node cells, obtained before transplant. These receptors all come from a human donor who was the organ donor for an intestinal transplant.

V gene TRBV27 combines with J gene TRBJ1-2; possible D gene TRBD1, 5 bases. The germline V gene encodes CDR1 MNHEY and CDR2 SMNVEV (reference sequence). The CDR3 totals 14 residues. The V end was cut by 5 bases, the J end by 7 bases, with 17 bases between. The CDR3 loop is CASSTPAGSGGYTF. The CDR3 DNA follows: TGTGCCAGCAGTACCCCGGCAGGGTCGGGTGGCTACACCTTC.

The V and J genes are TRBV20-1 and TRBJ2-3; D gene ambiguous. V lost 6 bases and J lost 7, with 11 bases in between. Germline V gene data show CDR1 as DFQATT and CDR2 as SNEGSKA (reference sequence). CDR3 size: 11 residues. The CDR3 loop reads CSARRRHTQYF. The CDR3 DNA reads TGCAGTGCCCGCCGGAGACATACGCAGTATTTT.

The chain uses TRBV29-1 and TRBJ1-2; no clear D gene. Germline V gene lookup returns CDR1 SQVTM and CDR2 ANQGSEA. This CDR3 is built from 13 residues. V was cut by 0 bases and J by 8 bases, with 13 bases left in between. The chain's CDR3 is CSVEEGKWRGYTF. CDR3 coding DNA: TGCAGCGTTGAAGAGGGGAAATGGCGCGGCTACACCTTC.

This clone has only a few counts. The chain links TRBV6-1 to TRBJ2-7; 7 nucleotides line up with TRBD1. V dropped 2 bases and J dropped 2; count of bases not matched to a gene: 6. Germline CDR1 and CDR2: MNHNS and SASEGT. This CDR3 region has 15 residues. CDR3 DNA sequence: TGTGCCAGCAGTGAACTCAACAGGGGAACCTACGAGCAGTACTTC. It yields the protein CASSELNRGTYEQYF.

This clone was detected only once. V is TRBV10-2 and J is TRBJ2-1, with D perhaps matching TRBD2 (6 bases). Germline CDR1 reads WSHSY; CDR2 reads SAAADI. Trimming shortened V by 6 bases and J by 10 bases, and 13 bases separated the two germline ends. The CDR3 extends over 12 amino acids. The CDR3 nucleotides are TGCGCCAGCAGGTTGGCGGCGGGGGAGCAGTTCTTC. Translation gives CASRLAAGEQFF.

The V call is TRBV9, the J call TRBJ2-2; D unresolved. The CDR3 runs to 13 residues. V lost 3 bases, J lost 1 base, and 4 bases lay in between. The germline V gene has CDR1 SGDLS and CDR2 YYNGEE. CDR3 nucleotide sequence: TGTGCCAGCAGCGGAATGAACACCGGGGAGCTGTTTTTT. The encoded protein is CASSGMNTGELFF.

This sequence joins TRBV19 and TRBJ2-2; no definite D call. This CDR3 is 13 amino acids long. Looked up from germline, CDR1 is LNHDA and CDR2 is SQIVND (reference sequence). Trimming pared 3 bases from V and 4 bases from J, leaving 6 bases between. CDR3 in amino acids: CASSILLTGELFF. The CDR3 DNA sequence: TGTGCCAGTAGTATCCTCCTCACCGGGGAGCTGTTTTTT.

The chain employs TRBV6-5 and TRBJ1-1; weak D call: TRBD1 (5 bases). Looked up from germline, CDR1 is MNHEY and CDR2 is SVGAGI. This CDR3 has 15 amino acids. The ends were cut back, 5 bases at V and 2 bases at J, with 15 bases in the middle. CDR3 bases: TGTGCCAGCAGTGTCTTTACAGGTGCCAACACTGAAGCTTTCTTT. Translation gives CASSVFTGANTEAFF.

The chain couples TRBV9 to TRBJ2-2; D unresolved. Germline assignment: CDR1 SGDLS and CDR2 YYNGEE. The V end lost 0 bases, the J end lost 4 bases, and 7 bases lay between the germline ends. This CDR3 contains 14 residues. This CDR3 reads CASSVGASTGELFF. CDR3 coding DNA: TGTGCCAGCAGCGTAGGGGCGAGCACCGGGGAGCTGTTTTTT.

CDR3: CAWSVLAEKADTQYF. CDR3 in DNA: TGTGCCTGGAGTGTTCTAGCGGAGAAAGCAGATACGCAGTATTTT. The chain employs TRBV30 and TRBJ2-3, with 7 bases identical to TRBD2. In germline, CDR1 is GTSNPN, CDR2 SVGIG (reference sequence). V gave up 0 bases and J gave up 4 bases; unmatched junction bases: 7. CDR3 length equals 15 residues.

The rearrangement joins TRBV5-5 to TRBJ1-6; weak D call: TRBD1 (5 bases). CDR3 length: 14 residues. Trimming pared 4 bases from V and 10 bases from J, leaving 15 bases between. The germline gives CDR1 SGHKS, CDR2 YYEKEE (reference sequence). The CDR3 sequence: CASSKGPTVSPLHF. The CDR3 DNA reads TGTGCCAGCAGCAAGGGACCAACAGTCTCACCCCTCCACTTT. The full variable domain, rest sourced from reference TRBV5-5 and TRBJ1-6, is DAGVTQSPTHLIKTRGQQVTLRCSPISGHKSVSWYQQVLGQGPQFIFQYYEKEERGRGNFPDRFSARQFPNYSSELNVNALLLGDSALYLCASSKGPTVSPLHFGNGTRLTVT.

The chain links TRBV19 to TRBJ1-1, with TRBD1 matching 7 bases. V dropped 5 bases and J dropped 2; count of bases not matched to a gene: 8. Germline V lookup: CDR1 LNHDA, CDR2 SQIVND (reference sequence). This CDR3 comprises 15 residues. CDR3 coding DNA: TGTGCCAGTAGTGACCAGGGGGAATCAAACACTGAAGCTTTCTTT. Translating gives CASSDQGESNTEAFF.

This clone was found once. This sequence joins TRBV28 and TRBJ2-7; D is uncertain. The CDR3 runs to 16 residues. CDR1 is MDHEN, CDR2 SYDVKM, per germline. V lost 1 base to trimming and J lost 6 bases, with 19 bases between them. This CDR3 is CASSLSPWSPRSEQYF. The CDR3 bases are TGTGCCAGCAGTTTATCGCCGTGGTCCCCCCGCTCCGAGCAGTACTTC.

The chain employs TRBV5-6 and TRBJ2-7; TRBD1 matches at 7 bases. The V gene's germline CDR1 is SGHDT and CDR2 YYEEEE. With V trimmed by 4 bases and J by 11 bases, 9 bases remained unmatched. This CDR3 spans 12 amino acids. The CDR3 DNA sequence: TGTGCCAGCAGCGGGGACAGAAGGGCGGAGTACTTC. Amino acids: CASSGDRRAEYF. The variable domain in full, with the rest retrieved from reference TRBV5-6 and TRBJ2-7, is DAGVTQSPTHLIKTRGQQVTLRCSPKSGHDTVSWYQQALGQGPQFIFQYYEEEERQRGNFPDRFSGHQFPNYSSELNVNALLLGDSALYLCASSGDRRAEYFGPGTRLTVT.